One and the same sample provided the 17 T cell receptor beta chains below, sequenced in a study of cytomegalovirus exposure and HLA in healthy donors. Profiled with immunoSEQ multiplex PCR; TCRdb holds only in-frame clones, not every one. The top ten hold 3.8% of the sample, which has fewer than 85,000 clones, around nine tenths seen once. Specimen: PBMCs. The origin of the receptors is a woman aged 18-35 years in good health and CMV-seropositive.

The DNA of the CDR3 is TGCAGCGTGGCAGACAGACAGAACTATGGCTACACCTTC. Residues: CSVADRQNYGYTF. The gene calls are TRBV29-1 and TRBJ1-2; perhaps TRBD1 as D (5 bases). Deletions cut 6 bases from V and 2 bases from J, with 13 bases between. CDR1 and CDR2 from the germline V gene are SQVTM and ANQGSEA. The length of the CDR3 is 13 residues.

The CDR3 loop reads CASSEFHRARELFF. As DNA, the CDR3 is TGTGCCAGCAGTGAATTTCACAGGGCCAGGGAGCTGTTTTTT. The rearrangement links TRBV6-1 to TRBJ2-2; weak D call: TRBD1 (6 bases). The CDR3 contains 14 residues. The V end lost 2 bases, the J end lost 9 bases, and 13 bases lay between the germline ends. Looked up from germline, CDR1 is MNHNS and CDR2 is SASEGT.

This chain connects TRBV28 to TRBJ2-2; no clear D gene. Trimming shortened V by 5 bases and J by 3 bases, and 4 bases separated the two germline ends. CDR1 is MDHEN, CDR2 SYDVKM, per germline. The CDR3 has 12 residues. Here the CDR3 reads CASSPHTGELFF. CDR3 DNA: TGTGCCAGCAGTCCTCACACCGGGGAGCTGTTTTTT.

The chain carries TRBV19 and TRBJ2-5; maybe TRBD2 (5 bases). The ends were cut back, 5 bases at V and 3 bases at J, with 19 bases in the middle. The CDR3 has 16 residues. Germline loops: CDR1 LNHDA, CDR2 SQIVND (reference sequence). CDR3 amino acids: CASSAHVGVGKETQYF. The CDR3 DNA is TGTGCCAGTAGTGCCCACGTCGGGGTTGGAAAAGAGACCCAGTACTTC.

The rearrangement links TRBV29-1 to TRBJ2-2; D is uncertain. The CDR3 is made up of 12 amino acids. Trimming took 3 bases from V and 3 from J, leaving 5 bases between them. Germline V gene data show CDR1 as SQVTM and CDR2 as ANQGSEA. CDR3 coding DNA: TGCAGCGTTGACTTAGACACCGGGGAGCTGTTTTTT. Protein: CSVDLDTGELFF.

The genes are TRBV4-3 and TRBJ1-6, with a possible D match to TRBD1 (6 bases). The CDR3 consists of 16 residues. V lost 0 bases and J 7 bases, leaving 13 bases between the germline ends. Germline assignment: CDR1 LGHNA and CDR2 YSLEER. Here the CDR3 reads CASSQDPGAANSPLHF. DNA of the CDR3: TGCGCCAGCAGCCAAGATCCAGGGGCGGCCAATTCACCCCTCCACTTT.

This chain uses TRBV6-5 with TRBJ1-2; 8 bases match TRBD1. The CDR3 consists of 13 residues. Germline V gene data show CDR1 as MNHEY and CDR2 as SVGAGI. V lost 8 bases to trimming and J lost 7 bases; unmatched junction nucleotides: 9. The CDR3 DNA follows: TGTGCCAGCCTCCGGCCACAGGGGGGTGGCTACACCTTC. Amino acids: CASLRPQGGGYTF.

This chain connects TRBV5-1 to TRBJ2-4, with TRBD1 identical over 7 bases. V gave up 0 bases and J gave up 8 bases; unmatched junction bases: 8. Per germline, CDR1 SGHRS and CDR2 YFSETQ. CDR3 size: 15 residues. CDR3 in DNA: TGCGCCAGCAGCTTGGGGCCTACAGGGGCGGACATTCAGTACTTC. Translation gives CASSLGPTGADIQYF.

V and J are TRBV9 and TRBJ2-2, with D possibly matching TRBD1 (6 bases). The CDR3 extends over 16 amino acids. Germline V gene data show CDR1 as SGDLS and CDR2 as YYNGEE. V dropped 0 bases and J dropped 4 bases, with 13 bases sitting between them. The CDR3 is CASSVGLTGSTGELFF. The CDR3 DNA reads TGTGCCAGCAGCGTAGGCTTGACAGGTTCCACCGGGGAGCTGTTTTTT.

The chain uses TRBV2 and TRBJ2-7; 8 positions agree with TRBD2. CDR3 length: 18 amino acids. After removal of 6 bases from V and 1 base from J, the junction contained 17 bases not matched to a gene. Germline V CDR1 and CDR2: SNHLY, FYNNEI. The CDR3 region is CASRGVRAGRGVSYEQYF. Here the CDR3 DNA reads TGTGCCAGCAGGGGAGTACGTGCGGGGCGGGGGGTTTCCTACGAGCAGTACTTC. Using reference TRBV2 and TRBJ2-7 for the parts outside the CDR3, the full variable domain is EPEVTQTPSHQVTQMGQEVILRCVPISNHLYFYWYRQILGQKVEFLVSFYNNEISEKSEIFDDQFSVERPDGSNFTLKIRSTKLEDSAMYFCASRGVRAGRGVSYEQYFGPGTRLTVT.

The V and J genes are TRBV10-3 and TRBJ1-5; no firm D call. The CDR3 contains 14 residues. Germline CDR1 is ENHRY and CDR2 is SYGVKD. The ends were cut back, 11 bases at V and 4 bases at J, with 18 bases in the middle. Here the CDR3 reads CAPNSTVRNQPQHF. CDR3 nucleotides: TGTGCCCCGAACTCCACTGTTCGAAATCAGCCCCAGCATTTT.

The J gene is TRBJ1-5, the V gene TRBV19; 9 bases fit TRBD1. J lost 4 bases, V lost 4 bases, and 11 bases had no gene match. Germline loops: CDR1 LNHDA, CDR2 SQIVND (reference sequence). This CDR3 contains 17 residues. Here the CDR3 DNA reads TGTGCCAGTAGTACAATATCGACGACAGGGGGAAATCAGCCCCAGCATTTT. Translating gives CASSTISTTGGNQPQHF.

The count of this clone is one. The CDR3 sequence: CASKWGGSEQFF. The CDR3 region has the DNA TGTGCCAGCAAATGGGGGGGGAGTGAGCAGTTCTTC. The V call is TRBV28, the J call TRBJ2-1, with 7 positions matching TRBD2. This CDR3 has 12 amino acids. V lost 7 bases to trimming and J lost 9 bases; unmatched junction nucleotides: 6. Germline-derived CDR1 and CDR2 are MDHEN and SYDVKM.

In DNA, the CDR3 is TGTGCCAGCTCCACCCTTAGGGACAGGGGGAAAGAGCAGTACTTC. Encoded protein: CASSTLRDRGKEQYF. The chain has TRBV28 and TRBJ2-7; TRBD1 agrees at 11 bases. The CDR3 is 15 amino acids. The ends lost 8 bases at V and 7 bases at J; junction bases unmatched: 13. Germline CDR1 and CDR2: MDHEN and SYDVKM. Supplemented by reference TRBV28 and TRBJ2-7, the full variable domain reads DVKVTQSSRYLVKRTGEKVFLECVQDMDHENMFWYRQDPGLGLRLIYFSYDVKMKEKGDIPEGYSVSREKKERFSLILESASTNQTSMYLCASSTLRDRGKEQYFGPGTRLTVT.

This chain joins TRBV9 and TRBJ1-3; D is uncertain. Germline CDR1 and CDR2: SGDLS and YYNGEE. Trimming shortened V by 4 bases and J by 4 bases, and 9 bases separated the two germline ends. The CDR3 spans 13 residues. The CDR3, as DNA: TGTGCCAGCAGCCCAAGTCGGGGAAACACCATATATTTT. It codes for CASSPSRGNTIYF.

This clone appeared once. CDR3 region: CASSTQGEPQHF. In DNA form, the CDR3 reads TGTGCCAGTAGTACACAGGGAGAGCCCCAGCATTTT. The V gene is TRBV19, the J gene TRBJ1-5; D perhaps matches TRBD1 (6 bases). This CDR3 contains 12 residues. V lost 4 bases and J 8 bases, leaving 9 bases between the germline ends. CDR1 is LNHDA, CDR2 SQIVND, per germline (reference sequence).

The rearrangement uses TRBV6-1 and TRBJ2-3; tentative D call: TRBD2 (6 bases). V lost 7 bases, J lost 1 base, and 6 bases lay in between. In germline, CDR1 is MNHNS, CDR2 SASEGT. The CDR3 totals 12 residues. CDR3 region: CASTGGTDTQYF. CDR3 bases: TGTGCCAGCACGGGGGGCACAGATACGCAGTATTTT.